These 18 T cell receptor beta chains originate from one sample sequenced in a study of blood T cell repertoires in COVID-19. Clones were read by immunoSEQ multiplex PCR, and TCRdb kept only the in-frame ones, dropping some. The sample holds over 200,000 clones; 75% to 90% are singletons and the top ten take 3.7%. Sequenced material: PBMCs or T cells enriched from blood (not recorded which). The receptors were gathered from a woman aged 25 to 39 who had been exposed to COVID-19.

V and J are TRBV3-1 (or the pseudogene TRBV3-2) and TRBJ2-2, with D perhaps matching TRBD1 (5 bases). V was shortened by 1 base and J by 4 bases, with 19 bases between the two germline ends. The germline gives CDR1 LGHDT, CDR2 YNNKEL (reference sequence). The length of the CDR3 is 18 residues. The CDR3 loop reads CASSQVPAVGPATGELFF. CDR3 coding DNA: TGTGCCAGCAGCCAAGTGCCCGCGGTGGGGCCGGCCACCGGGGAGCTGTTTTTT.

V gene TRBV5-3 combines with J gene TRBJ1-2; 7 bases align to TRBD1. TRBV5-3 is an open reading frame, and its role is uncertain. CDR3 size: 14 residues. J gave up 4 bases and V 6 bases, and 9 bases lay outside the gene matches. CDR3 residues: CARTLGQTIYGYTF. The CDR3 DNA sequence: TGTGCCAGAACCCTGGGACAGACGATCTATGGCTACACCTTC.

This clone was seen once. The chain joins TRBV30 to TRBJ1-1; D is perhaps TRBD1 (5 bases). Germline values: CDR1 GTSNPN, CDR2 SVGIG (reference sequence). V was trimmed by 4 bases and J by 5 bases, leaving 14 bases between them. CDR3 length equals 13 residues. The CDR3 loop is CAWTNGGTTEAFF. The CDR3 nucleotides are TGTGCCTGGACGAACGGGGGTACAACTGAAGCTTTCTTT.

This sequence joins TRBV28 and TRBJ2-7; D is uncertain. The CDR3 contains 14 residues. The V end was cut by 2 bases, the J end by 3 bases, with 11 bases between. The germline gives CDR1 MDHEN, CDR2 SYDVKM. For the CDR3, the DNA is TGTGCCAGCAGTTTAGTGGCGGCGGTCTACGAGCAGTACTTC. Translating it yields CASSLVAAVYEQYF.

The chain joins TRBV25-1 to TRBJ2-1, with D possibly matching TRBD1 (7 bases). Germline V CDR1 and CDR2: MGHDK, SYGVNS. Trimming removed 6 bases at V and 2 bases at J, with 11 bases between. The CDR3 totals 14 residues. The CDR3 sequence: CASSPRGAYNEQFF. The CDR3 DNA reads TGTGCCAGCAGCCCCAGGGGGGCCTACAATGAGCAGTTCTTC.

The chain has TRBV13 and TRBJ2-1; 8 bases align to TRBD2. CDR1 PRHDT and CDR2 FYEKMQ come from the germline V gene (reference sequence). Trimming took 2 bases from V and 7 from J; bases not matched to a gene: 4. The CDR3 sequence is 14 residues long. This CDR3 is CASSLKAGANEQFF. In nucleotides, the CDR3 is TGTGCCAGCAGCTTAAAAGCGGGAGCGAATGAGCAGTTCTTC.

This clone has a single count. The chain combines TRBV9 with TRBJ2-5, with TRBD1 as a possible D gene (7 bases). The CDR3 is 13 amino acids. V was clipped by 0 bases and J by 9 bases, with 12 bases between them. Germline CDR1 SGDLS, CDR2 YYNGEE. The CDR3: CASSVEEGAAQYF. The CDR3, as DNA: TGTGCCAGCAGCGTAGAGGAGGGGGCGGCCCAGTACTTC.

The V gene is TRBV28, the J gene TRBJ2-2; 9 bases agree with TRBD1. V was clipped by 6 bases and J by 4 bases; unmatched bases: 6. Looked up from germline, CDR1 is MDHEN and CDR2 is SYDVKM. CDR3 size: 15 residues. The CDR3 sequence is CASSRGDRVTGELFF. The CDR3 nucleotides are TGTGCCAGCAGCCGAGGGGACAGGGTCACCGGGGAGCTGTTTTTT. Full variable domain (rest looked up from reference TRBV28 and TRBJ2-2): DVKVTQSSRYLVKRTGEKVFLECVQDMDHENMFWYRQDPGLGLRLIYFSYDVKMKEKGDIPEGYSVSREKKERFSLILESASTNQTSMYLCASSRGDRVTGELFFGEGSRLTVL.

The chain uses TRBV29-1 and TRBJ2-3; maybe TRBD2 (6 bases). Germline-derived CDR1 and CDR2 are SQVTM and ANQGSEA. The CDR3 covers 13 residues. V shed 4 bases and J shed 0 bases, with 8 bases lying between them. Here the CDR3 reads CSVAAGSTDTQYF. CDR3 nucleotide sequence: TGCAGCGTTGCGGCGGGGAGCACAGATACGCAGTATTTT.

Worth noting for this clone: One end of the junction varies from germline; a read error may be responsible. This chain joins TRBV7-2 and TRBJ1-3; D remains unclear. Germline V gene lookup returns CDR1 SGHTA and CDR2 FQGNSA. The CDR3 spans 13 residues. The CDR3 DNA is TGTGCCAGCAGCCTAGCCCGGGATAACACCATATATTTT. Its translation is CASSLARDNTIYF.

V and J are TRBV27 and TRBJ2-7, with 7 bases aligning to TRBD1. Germline V gene sequence: CDR1 MNHEY, CDR2 SMNVEV (reference sequence). The CDR3 is made up of 13 amino acids. V dropped 3 bases and J dropped 10; count of bases not matched to a gene: 9. CDR3 in amino acids: CASSLDRFESQYF. The CDR3 DNA follows: TGTGCCAGCAGTTTGGACAGGTTCGAAAGTCAGTACTTC.

The chain recombines TRBV7-6 with TRBJ2-1, with D tentatively TRBD2 (5 bases). This CDR3 spans 13 amino acids. Trimming left V 5 bases short and J 10 bases short, with 15 bases between. Germline V gene sequence: CDR1 SGHVS, CDR2 FNYEAQ. CDR3 region: CASSTSGIAEQFF. The CDR3 DNA reads TGTGCCAGCAGCACTAGTGGCATAGCGGAGCAGTTCTTC.

The chain employs TRBV12-3 or TRBV12-4 and TRBJ1-1, with D unclear. Trimming shortened V by 2 bases and J by 1 base, and 5 bases separated the two germline ends. This CDR3 comprises 13 residues. The CDR3 DNA is TGTGCCAGCAGTTTACACGGGAACACTGAAGCTTTCTTT. Translated: CASSLHGNTEAFF.

This sequence joins TRBV18 and TRBJ1-1; D perhaps matches TRBD1 (6 bases). Germline CDR1 KGHSH, CDR2 LQKENI. The CDR3 extends over 15 amino acids. V was trimmed by 0 bases and J by 1 base, leaving 9 bases between them. DNA of the CDR3: TGTGCCAGCTCACCACCGACAGGACCGAACACTGAAGCTTTCTTT. As protein: CASSPPTGPNTEAFF.

V gene TRBV5-4 combines with J gene TRBJ1-3, with a weak D call TRBD1 (5 bases). Trimming removed 4 bases from V and 4 bases from J, with 12 bases in between. Germline CDR1 is SGHNT and CDR2 is YYREEE (reference sequence). The CDR3 has 14 residues. The CDR3 protein is CASSPDSGGNTIYF. For the CDR3, the DNA is TGTGCCAGCAGCCCCGACAGTGGCGGAAACACCATATATTTT.

The CDR3 DNA is TGTGCCAGCAGCAGGACAGGGATTCACGAGCAGTACTTC. Translating gives CASSRTGIHEQYF. This chain uses TRBV5-6 with TRBJ2-7; TRBD1 matches 8 bases. This CDR3 comprises 13 residues. The germline CDR1 and CDR2 sequences are SGHDT and YYEEEE. Losses at the gene ends were 4 bases for V and 5 bases for J; bases not matched to a gene: 5.

This chain connects TRBV2 to TRBJ1-2; 10 bases fit TRBD1. Trimming removed 6 bases from V and 7 bases from J; junction bases left unmatched: 11. The CDR3 is 15 residues long. CDR1 is SNHLY, CDR2 FYNNEI, per germline. CDR3 sequence (DNA): TGTGCCAGCAGCCCCACCCGACAGGGGGCATCTGGCTACACCTTC. Translated, it gives CASSPTRQGASGYTF.

V gene TRBV4-2 combines with J gene TRBJ1-2; 8 positions agree with TRBD1. Germline assignment: CDR1 LGHNA and CDR2 YNFKEQ. The CDR3 length is 15 residues. Trimming at V came to 0 bases and at J to 6 bases, leaving 6 bases not matched to a gene. Here the CDR3 reads CASSQEAGGLDGYTF. In DNA form, the CDR3 reads TGTGCCAGCAGCCAAGAAGCAGGGGGCTTAGATGGCTACACCTTC.